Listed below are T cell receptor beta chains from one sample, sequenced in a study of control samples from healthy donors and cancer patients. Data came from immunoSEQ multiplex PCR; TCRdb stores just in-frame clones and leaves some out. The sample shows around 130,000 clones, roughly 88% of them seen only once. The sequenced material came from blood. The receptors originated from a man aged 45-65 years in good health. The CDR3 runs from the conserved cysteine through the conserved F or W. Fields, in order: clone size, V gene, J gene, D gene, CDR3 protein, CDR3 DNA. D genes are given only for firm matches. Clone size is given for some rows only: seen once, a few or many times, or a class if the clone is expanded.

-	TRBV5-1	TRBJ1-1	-	CASSLGASSNTEAFF	TGCGCCAGCAGCTTGGGGGCCAGCTCCAACACTGAAGCTTTCTTT
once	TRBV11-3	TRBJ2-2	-	CASSFDWVTPGELFF	TGTGCCAGCAGCTTTGACTGGGTCACCCCCGGGGAGCTGTTTTTT
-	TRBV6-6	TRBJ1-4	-	CASSYSTDEKLFF	TGTGCCAGCAGTTACTCGACCGATGAAAAACTGTTTTTT
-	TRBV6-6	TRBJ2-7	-	CASHSGYEQYF	TGTGCCAGCCATTCAGGCTACGAGCAGTACTTC
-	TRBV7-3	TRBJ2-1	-	CASSPRGRFNEQFF	TGTGCCAGCAGCCCAAGGGGACGGTTCAATGAGCAGTTCTTC
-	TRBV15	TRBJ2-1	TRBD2	CATSREGGGAGVQFF	TGTGCCACCAGCAGAGAAGGCGGGGGGGCCGGCGTGCAGTTCTTC
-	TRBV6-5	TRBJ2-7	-	CASRIGQSLSYEQYF	TGTGCCAGCAGGATCGGACAGTCCCTCTCCTACGAGCAGTACTTC
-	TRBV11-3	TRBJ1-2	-	CASSSFGVGGYTF	TGTGCCAGCAGCTCATTCGGGGTCGGTGGCTACACCTTC
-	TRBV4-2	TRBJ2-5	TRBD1	CASSHPISEGAREETQYF	TGTGCCAGCAGCCACCCTATTTCCGAGGGGGCCAGGGAAGAGACCCAGTACTTC
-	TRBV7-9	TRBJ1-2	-	CASSPKQGPNYGYTF	TGTGCCAGCAGCCCTAAACAGGGCCCTAACTATGGCTACACCTTC
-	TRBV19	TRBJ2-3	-	CASSIDLLGGAADTQYF	TGTGCCAGTAGTATAGATCTATTAGGGGGGGCCGCAGATACGCAGTATTTT
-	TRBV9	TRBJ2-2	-	CASSVEGTGELFF	TGTGCCAGCAGCGTAGAGGGCACCGGGGAGCTGTTTTTT
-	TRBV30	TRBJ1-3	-	CAWTPPGVGNTIYF	TGTGCCTGGACGCCCCCAGGGGTTGGAAACACCATATATTTT
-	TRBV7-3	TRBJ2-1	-	CASSALPTGAEQFF	TGTGCCAGCAGCGCCCTGCCGACTGGAGCTGAGCAGTTCTTC
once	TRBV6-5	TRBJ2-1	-	CASSWERTTSLVEQFF	TGTGCCAGCAGTTGGGAGCGGACTACCTCTTTGGTTGAGCAGTTCTTC
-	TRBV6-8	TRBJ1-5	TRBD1	CASSRGDFGRLQPQHF	TGTGCCAGCAGCAGGGGGGACTTTGGGAGGCTTCAGCCCCAGCATTTT
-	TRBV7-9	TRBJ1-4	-	CASGERSGEKLFF	TGTGCCAGCGGAGAAAGGTCCGGTGAAAAACTGTTTTTT
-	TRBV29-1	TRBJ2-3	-	CSVDRTDTQYF	TGCAGCGTTGATCGCACAGATACGCAGTATTTT
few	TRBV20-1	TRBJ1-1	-	CSASILGNTEAFF	TGCAGTGCTAGTATTCTGGGGAACACTGAAGCTTTCTTT
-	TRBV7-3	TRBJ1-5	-	CASSLVVKIPSNQPQHF	TGTGCCAGCAGCTTAGTCGTCAAAATACCCAGCAATCAGCCCCAGCATTTT
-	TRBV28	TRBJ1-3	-	CASNKHRSSGNTIYF	TGTGCCAGCAACAAACACAGGTCCTCTGGAAACACCATATATTTT
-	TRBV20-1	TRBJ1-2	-	CSASIAGPRTANYGYTF	TGCAGTGCTAGTATTGCGGGGCCCCGGACAGCTAACTATGGCTACACCTTC
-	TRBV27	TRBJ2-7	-	CASSLKGEGFYEQYF	TGTGCCAGCAGTTTAAAAGGCGAGGGCTTCTACGAGCAGTACTTC
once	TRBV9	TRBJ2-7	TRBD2	CASSKSGTSPEQYF	TGTGCCAGCAGCAAATCCGGGACTAGCCCCGAGCAGTACTTC
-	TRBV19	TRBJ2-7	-	CASSRGVSSYEQYF	TGTGCCAGTAGCCGAGGGGTTAGCTCCTACGAGCAGTACTTC
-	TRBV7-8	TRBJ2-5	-	CASSLDPWSEETQYF	TGTGCCAGCAGCTTAGACCCATGGAGCGAGGAGACCCAGTACTTC
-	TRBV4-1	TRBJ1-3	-	CASSQDWTPSSGNTIYF	TGCGCCAGCAGCCAAGATTGGACCCCGAGCTCTGGAAACACCATATATTTT